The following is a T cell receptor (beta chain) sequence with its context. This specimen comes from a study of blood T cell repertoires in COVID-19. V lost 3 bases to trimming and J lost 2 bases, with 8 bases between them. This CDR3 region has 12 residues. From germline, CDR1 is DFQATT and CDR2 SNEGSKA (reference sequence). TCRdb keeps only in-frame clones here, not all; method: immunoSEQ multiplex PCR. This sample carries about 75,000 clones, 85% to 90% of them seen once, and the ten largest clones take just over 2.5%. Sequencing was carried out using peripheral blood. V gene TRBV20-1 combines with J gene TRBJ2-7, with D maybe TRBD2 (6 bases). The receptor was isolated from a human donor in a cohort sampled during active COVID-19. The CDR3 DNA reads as TGCAGTGCTAGTTCGGGGGCCTACGAGCAGTACTTC. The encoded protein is CSASSGAYEQYF.